This TCR beta chain stems from a study of shared clonotypes between healthy human individuals. The CDR3 contains 17 residues. Germline CDR1 and CDR2: SGHTA and FQGNSA. J was trimmed by 4 bases and V by 5 bases; bases with no gene match: 6. Produced via immunoSEQ multiplex PCR; TCRdb's table is partial and in-frame only. The table shows about 1 million clones, with about 70% occurring only once. Sequenced input: memory CD4+ T cells sorted from blood. Subset indicated: CD45RA-negative fraction. The chain is built from TRBV7-2 and TRBJ2-2, with 14 positions matching TRBD2. This TCR derives from a man younger than 35 in good health. The CDR3 loop reads CASSPEGLAGATGELFF. As DNA, the CDR3 is TGTGCCAGCAGCCCAGAGGGACTAGCGGGGGCCACCGGGGAGCTGTTTTTT. Full variable domain (remainder filled in from reference TRBV7-2 and TRBJ2-2): GAGVSQSPSNKVTEKGKDVELRCDPISGHTALYWYRQSLGQGLEFLIYFQGNSAPDKSGLPSDRFSAERTGGSVSTLTIQRTQQEDSAVYLCASSPEGLAGATGELFFGEGSRLTVL.